One T cell receptor (beta chain) is described in this entry. Its matching antigen is unknown. The PCR employed 60 Vbeta primers together with 13 Jbeta primers. Sequenced by immunoSEQ multiplex PCR; TCRdb stores in-frame clones only, minus some. The sample consists of about 89,000 clones, around 84% of them appearing once. The data are from a study of cytomegalovirus exposure and HLA in healthy donors. Germline V gives CDR1 MNHEY, CDR2 SVGAGI. This CDR3 has 15 amino acids. V was cut by 7 bases and J by 4 bases, with 19 bases left in between. Healthy individuals who donated bone marrow served as the donors. Study results and caveats: When analyzed later, a missense DCLRE1C variant was found to be linked to TCR beta V- and J-gene trimming.

The V call is TRBV6-5, the J call TRBJ1-1, with D perhaps TRBD1 (5 bases). Sequencing was done on a sample of PBMCs. The receptor comes from a man in his forties in good health and CMV-seropositive. CDR3 nucleotide sequence: TGTGCCAGCACCCTACGGCCGGGGAGGGGCACTGAAGCTTTCTTT. This encodes CASTLRPGRGTEAFF.